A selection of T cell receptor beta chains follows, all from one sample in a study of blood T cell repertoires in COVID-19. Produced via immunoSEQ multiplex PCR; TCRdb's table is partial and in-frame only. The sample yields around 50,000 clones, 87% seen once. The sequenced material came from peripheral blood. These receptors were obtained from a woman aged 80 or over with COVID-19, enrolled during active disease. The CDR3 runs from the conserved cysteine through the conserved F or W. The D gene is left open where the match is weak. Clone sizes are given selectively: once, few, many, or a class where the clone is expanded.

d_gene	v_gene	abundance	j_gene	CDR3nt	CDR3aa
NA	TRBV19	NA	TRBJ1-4	TGTGCCAGTAGTGGAGGATTAACTAATGAAAAACTGTTTTTT	CASSGGLTNEKLFF
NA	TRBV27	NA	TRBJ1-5	TGTGCCAGCAACCCACACAGGGATAGCAATCAGCCCCAGCATTTT	CASNPHRDSNQPQHF
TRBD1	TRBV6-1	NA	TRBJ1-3	TGTGCCAGCAGTGCAATAAAGACAGGGTCTGGAAACACCATATATTTT	CASSAIKTGSGNTIYF
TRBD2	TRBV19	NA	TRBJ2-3	TGTGCCAGTAGTGCTAAGAAAGGCGCGGGGGGTCCTCGTGGAGATACGCAGTATTTT	CASSAKKGAGGPRGDTQYF
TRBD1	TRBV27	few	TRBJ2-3	TGTGCCAGCAGAGACAGGGGGTACAACACAGATACGCAGTATTTT	CASRDRGYNTDTQYF
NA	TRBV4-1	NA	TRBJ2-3	TGCGCCAGCAGCCACCCCGGACAGAGCACAGATACGCAGTATTTT	CASSHPGQSTDTQYF
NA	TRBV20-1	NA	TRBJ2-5	TGCAGTGCTAGTAGGCGGACAGTCGGAGAGACCCAGTACTTC	CSASRRTVGETQYF
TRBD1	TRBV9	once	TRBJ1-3	TGTGCCAGCAGCCTCACCGGGACAGGGGGAAACACCATATATTTT	CASSLTGTGGNTIYF
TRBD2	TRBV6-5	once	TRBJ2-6	TGTGCCAGCAGCCGGGGGGTGAACGGGGCCAACGTCCTGACTTTC	CASSRGVNGANVLTF
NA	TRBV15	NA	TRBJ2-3	TGTGCCACCAGCAGAGATGGCCTTAGCACAGATACGCAGTATTTT	CATSRDGLSTDTQYF
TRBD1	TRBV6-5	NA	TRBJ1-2	TGTGCCAGCAGTCCCGGGACAGGTTTCTTAGGCTACACCTTC	CASSPGTGFLGYTF
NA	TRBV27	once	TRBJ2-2	TGTGCCAGCAGTTTAGGGGGGGCAGCTAACACCGGGGAGCTGTTTTTT	CASSLGGAANTGELFF
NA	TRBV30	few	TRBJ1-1	TGTGCCTGGACAGAGGAAAACACTGAAGCTTTCTTT	CAWTEENTEAFF
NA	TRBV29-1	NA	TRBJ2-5	TGCAGCGTTGGTGACAGGCAAAAGACCCAGTACTTC	CSVGDRQKTQYF
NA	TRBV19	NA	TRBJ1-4	TGTGCCAGTAGTAACGGACAGTTTAATGAAAAACTGTTTTTT	CASSNGQFNEKLFF
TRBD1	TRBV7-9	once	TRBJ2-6	TGTGCCAGCAGCACAGGGGCTGGGGCCAACGTCCTGACTTTC	CASSTGAGANVLTF
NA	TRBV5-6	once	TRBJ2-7	TGTGCCAGCAGCAGGGGACTTTTCCTCCCTACGCAGTACTTC	CASSRGLFLPTQYF
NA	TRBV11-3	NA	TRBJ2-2	TGTGCCAGCAGCCCCTCCAGCGGGAGCAGGGGGTTCTCCGGGGAGCTGTTTTTT	CASSPSSGSRGFSGELFF
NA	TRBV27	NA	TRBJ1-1	TGTGCCAGCGTTTCACGAACAGGGACCACTGAAGCTTTCTTT	CASVSRTGTTEAFF
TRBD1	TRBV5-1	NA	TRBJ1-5	TGCGCCAGCAGCGCGGGACAGGGGTACAATCAGCCCCAGCATTTT	CASSAGQGYNQPQHF
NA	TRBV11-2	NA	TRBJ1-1	TGTGCCAGCAGTCCCGATGACAGACGCACTGAAGCTTTCTTT	CASSPDDRRTEAFF
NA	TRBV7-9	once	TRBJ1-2	TGTGCCAGCAGCGCGGTACAGGTGGCAGTAGGCTACACCTTC	CASSAVQVAVGYTF
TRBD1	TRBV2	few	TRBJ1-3	TGTGCCAGCAGTCCAGGGGGAGCTGGAAACACCATATATTTT	CASSPGGAGNTIYF
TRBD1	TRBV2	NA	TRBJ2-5	TGTGCCAGCACCCGGGACAGACAAGAGACCCAGTACTTC	CASTRDRQETQYF
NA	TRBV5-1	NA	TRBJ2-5	TGCGCCAGCAGCTTGCCCGGGGGTTCGGAAGAGACCCAGTACTTC	CASSLPGGSEETQYF
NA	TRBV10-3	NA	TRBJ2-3	TGTGCCATCAGTATCAACACAGATACGCAGTATTTT	CAISINTDTQYF
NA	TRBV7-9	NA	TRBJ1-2	TGTGCCAGCAGCCGCCTATGGACAGCAGGGAACGGGAACTATGGCTACACCTTC	CASSRLWTAGNGNYGYTF
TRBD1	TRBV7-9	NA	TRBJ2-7	TGTGCCAGCAGCTTATGGAGGGACAGGGGTGCCTACGAGCAGTACTTC	CASSLWRDRGAYEQYF
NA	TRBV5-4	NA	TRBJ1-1	TGTGCCAGCAGCCCGGGGGGGGGAACGAACACTGAAGCTTTCTTT	CASSPGGGTNTEAFF
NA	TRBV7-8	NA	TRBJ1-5	TGTGCCAGCAGCACCTGGGGTCAGGGGCTGGAGAGCAATCAGCCCCAGCATTTT	CASSTWGQGLESNQPQHF
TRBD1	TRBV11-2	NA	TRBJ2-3	TGTGCCAGCAGCTTCCGGGACAGGAGCACAGATACGCAGTATTTT	CASSFRDRSTDTQYF
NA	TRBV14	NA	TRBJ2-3	TGTGCCAGCAGCCAAGACGGCCGGGGCACAGATACGCAGTATTTT	CASSQDGRGTDTQYF
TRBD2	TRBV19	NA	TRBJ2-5	TGTGCCAGTAGTCGGCTAGCGGACCAAGAGACCCAGTACTTC	CASSRLADQETQYF
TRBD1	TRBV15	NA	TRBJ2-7	TGTGCCACCAGCAGAGGGACAGGGGGCACTTACGAGCAGTACTTC	CATSRGTGGTYEQYF
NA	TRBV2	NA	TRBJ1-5	TGTGCCAGCAGTGACACCCGCGTGCAGCCCCAGCATTTT	CASSDTRVQPQHF
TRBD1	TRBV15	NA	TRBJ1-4	TGTGCCACCAGCGAATCGACAGGGGCCAGTGAAAAACTGTTTTTT	CATSESTGASEKLFF
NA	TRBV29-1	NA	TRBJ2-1	TGCAGCGTTGATTCCGGGTCGCACAATGAGCAGTTCTTC	CSVDSGSHNEQFF
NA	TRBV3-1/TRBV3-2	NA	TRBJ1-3	TGTGCCACCCAGGCGGGGTCTGGAAACACCATATATTTT	CATQAGSGNTIYF
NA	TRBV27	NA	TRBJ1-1	TGTGCCAGCAGTGCCTACAGGGTGAACACTGAAGCTTTCTTT	CASSAYRVNTEAFF
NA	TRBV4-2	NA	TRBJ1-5	TGTGCCAGCAGCCAAGAACAGGGAAGCAATCAGCCCCAGCATTTT	CASSQEQGSNQPQHF
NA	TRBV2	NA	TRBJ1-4	TGTGCCAGCAGTGAGGGCGGCCCGGGGGAAAAACTGTTTTTT	CASSEGGPGEKLFF
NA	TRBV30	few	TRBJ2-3	TGTGCCTGGAGTGCCTGGGGCGGATACACAGATACGCAGTATTTT	CAWSAWGGYTDTQYF
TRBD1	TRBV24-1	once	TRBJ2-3	TGTGCCACCAGTGATGCTGGGACAGGGGAGGGAGATACGCAGTATTTT	CATSDAGTGEGDTQYF